The 24 T cell receptor beta chains in this list originate from one sample, sequenced in a study of CD8+ T cells in alopecia areata (dated by TCRdb to between 2018 and 2020). The protocol used for the library was the immunoSEQ multiplex PCR assay. RNA was extracted from all samples and reverse transcribed into cDNA, which served as template for TCR sequencing. The clones in this table, taken by TCRdb from immuneACCESS, are in-frame only. Not every clone is retained; where verified, under half of the shortfall comes from an unresolved V gene, and the cause of the rest is unknown. The sample yields 200,000 to 250,000 clones; 64% were counted once. Together, the top ten hold 4% to 5% of the sample. The time point label here, explained by the study, means: 4 weeks on oral tofacitinib. According to the study, the label for this sample's treatment or condition signals: oral pan-JAK inhibitor, 5-10 mg twice daily.

The source material was CD4+ T cells sorted from blood, sampled at week 4, from a patient treated with tofacitinib. The receptors derive from a human donor with alopecia areata.

This chain connects TRBV5-1 to TRBJ2-5; tentatively, D is TRBD1 (5 bases). The V end lost 0 bases, the J end lost 2 bases, and 8 bases lay between the germline ends. Germline values: CDR1 SGHRS, CDR2 YFSETQ. The CDR3 consists of 14 residues. This chain's CDR3 is CASSLGGQQETQYF. DNA for the CDR3: TGCGCCAGCAGCTTGGGGGGCCAGCAAGAGACCCAGTACTTC.

V and J are TRBV9 and TRBJ2-2; D uncertain. CDR1 and CDR2 from the germline V gene are SGDLS and YYNGEE. The V and J ends lost 6 bases and 4 bases respectively, with 7 bases between them. The length of the CDR3 is 12 residues. CDR3 loop: CASTSLTGELFF. CDR3 nucleotides: TGTGCCAGCACATCTCTCACCGGGGAGCTGTTTTTT.

The J gene is TRBJ1-5, the V gene TRBV30, with TRBD1 as a possible D gene (5 bases). V was pared by 2 bases and J by 7 bases, with 9 bases between. Germline V gives CDR1 GTSNPN, CDR2 SVGIG (reference sequence). This CDR3 has 12 amino acids. In DNA form, the CDR3 reads TGTGCCTGGAGTTGGCAGGGCCAGCCCCAGCATTTT. This codes for CAWSWQGQPQHF.

The CDR3 DNA reads TGTGCCAGTAGTGCTTCCCAGCAGAACAATGAGCAGTTCTTC. Protein product: CASSASQQNNEQFF. The chain carries TRBV19 and TRBJ2-1; D gene ambiguous. Germline values: CDR1 LNHDA, CDR2 SQIVND (reference sequence). This CDR3 is built from 14 residues. Trimming took 5 bases from V and 5 from J, leaving 13 bases between them.

V gene TRBV2 combines with J gene TRBJ2-5; TRBD1 is a possible D gene (6 bases). CDR3 length: 12 residues. Trimming pared 6 bases from V and 5 bases from J, leaving 10 bases between. Germline V gives CDR1 SNHLY, CDR2 FYNNEI. Here the CDR3 DNA reads TGTGCCAGCAGGACGGACAGTGAGACCCAGTACTTC. It codes for CASRTDSETQYF.

There are a few counts of this clone. This chain links TRBV27 with TRBJ1-5, with D hard to call. V lost 6 bases, J lost 3 bases, and 15 bases lay in between. This CDR3 is built from 15 residues. Germline CDR1 MNHEY, CDR2 SMNVEV (reference sequence). CDR3 in amino acids: CASRQTAQINQPQHF. Here the CDR3 DNA reads TGTGCCAGCAGGCAGACCGCCCAAATCAATCAGCCCCAGCATTTT.

This clone was counted only a few times. This rearrangement joins TRBV20-1 to TRBJ1-2; D is ambiguous. The germline V gene encodes CDR1 DFQATT and CDR2 SNEGSKA (reference sequence). V shed 2 bases and J shed 8 bases, with 9 bases lying between them. The CDR3 loop spans 11 amino acids. Here the CDR3 reads CSARRQSGYTF. The CDR3 nucleotides are TGCAGTGCTAGAAGGCAGTCGGGCTACACCTTC.

In this sample, this clone turned up a few times. The same CDR3 can be traced to other DNA sequences in this sample. The rearrangement joins TRBV11-2 to TRBJ1-5; 8 nucleotides match TRBD1. V shed 1 base, J shed 4 bases, and the junction held 3 bases outside the gene matches. The CDR3 covers 15 residues. Germline assignment: CDR1 SGHAT and CDR2 FQNNGV. The CDR3 spells CASSLGWTGNQPQHF. CDR3 DNA: TGTGCCAGCAGCTTAGGATGGACAGGGAATCAGCCCCAGCATTTT.

The chain links TRBV5-6 to TRBJ1-2, with D perhaps TRBD1 (5 bases). CDR3 length: 13 amino acids. CDR1 SGHDT and CDR2 YYEEEE come from the germline V gene. V was clipped by 5 bases and J by 2 bases, with 10 bases between them. The CDR3 DNA is TGTGCCAGCAGGGGGCAGGTAAACTATGGCTACACCTTC. Its translation: CASRGQVNYGYTF.

The chain combines TRBV7-9 with TRBJ1-2; D might be TRBD1 (5 bases). Per germline, CDR1 SEHNR and CDR2 FQNEAQ (reference sequence). The CDR3 contains 15 residues. The germline V and J ends were trimmed by 4 bases and 8 bases, with 20 bases remaining between them. The CDR3 here is CASSYSQGPGRGYTF. The CDR3 coding sequence is TGTGCCAGCAGCTATTCTCAGGGCCCCGGTCGCGGCTACACCTTC. Based on the CDR3 plus reference TRBV7-9 and TRBJ1-2, the full variable domain is DTGVSQNPRHKITKRGQNVTFRCDPISEHNRLYWYRQTLGQGPEFLTYFQNEAQLEKSRLLSDRFSAERPKGSFSTLEIQRTEQGDSAMYLCASSYSQGPGRGYTFGSGTRLTVV.

Only a few counts were recorded for this clone. The chain is built from TRBV18 and TRBJ2-5, with 7 bases identical to TRBD1. The junction had 11 bases not matched to a gene; V was cut back by 6 bases and J by 4 bases. The germline gives CDR1 KGHSH, CDR2 LQKENI. This CDR3 comprises 15 residues. CDR3 protein: CASSLLGTERETQYF. In DNA, the CDR3 is TGTGCCAGCTCCCTACTTGGGACAGAGAGAGAGACCCAGTACTTC.

The chain couples TRBV20-1 to TRBJ1-2; no firm D call. V was trimmed by 7 bases and J by 4 bases, leaving 10 bases between them. The CDR3 sequence is 11 residues long. Per the germline V gene, CDR1 is DFQATT and CDR2 is SNEGSKA (reference sequence). Here the CDR3 DNA reads TGCAGTGTTAAAGATATCTATGGCTACACCTTC. Its protein product is CSVKDIYGYTF.

This sequence joins TRBV30 and TRBJ1-2; 7 positions agree with TRBD1. The V and J ends lost 2 bases and 7 bases, in that order; junction bases with no gene match: 4. The CDR3 loop spans 12 amino acids. Germline CDR1 reads GTSNPN; CDR2 reads SVGIG (reference sequence). The CDR3 loop is CAWSTGQFGYTF. The CDR3 coding sequence is TGTGCCTGGAGTACGGGACAGTTTGGCTACACCTTC.

In this sample, this clone turned up a few times. This chain connects TRBV12-5 to TRBJ1-5; the D gene is possibly TRBD1 (5 bases). The germline gives CDR1 LGHNT, CDR2 FRNRAP. CDR3 length: 16 residues. Trimming removed 7 bases from V and 0 bases from J, with 16 bases in between. For the CDR3, the DNA is TGTGCTAGTGCCCTCGGACATACTCATAGCAATCAGCCCCAGCATTTT. It yields the protein CASALGHTHSNQPQHF.

The rearrangement links TRBV30 to TRBJ2-5; weak D call: TRBD2 (6 bases). The CDR3 has 13 amino acids. Germline assignment: CDR1 GTSNPN and CDR2 SVGIG (reference sequence). Between the trimmed V and J ends, which lost 5 bases and 3 bases, there was a span of 13 bases. CDR3: CAWASGLEETQYF. The DNA for the CDR3 is TGTGCCTGGGCCTCGGGACTCGAAGAGACCCAGTACTTC.

This chain joins TRBV2 and TRBJ1-2; 8 bases map to TRBD1. Germline lookup yields CDR1 SNHLY and CDR2 FYNNEI. The CDR3 extends over 14 amino acids. V shed 4 bases, J shed 4 bases, and the junction held 5 bases outside the gene matches. The CDR3 reads CASSADRVGYGYTF. For the CDR3, the DNA is TGTGCCAGCAGTGCGGACAGGGTCGGCTATGGCTACACCTTC. Together with reference TRBV2 and TRBJ1-2, the CDR3 gives the full variable domain: EPEVTQTPSHQVTQMGQEVILRCVPISNHLYFYWYRQILGQKVEFLVSFYNNEISEKSEIFDDQFSVERPDGSNFTLKIRSTKLEDSAMYFCASSADRVGYGYTFGSGTRLTVV.

The chain carries TRBV15 and TRBJ1-5; D unclear. Trimming removed 0 bases at V and 6 bases at J, with 12 bases between. The CDR3 runs 15 residues. The germline V gene has CDR1 LNHNV and CDR2 YYDKDF (reference sequence). CDR3 sequence: CATSRDHGQGQPQHF. The CDR3 DNA reads TGTGCCACCAGCAGAGATCATGGTCAAGGTCAGCCCCAGCATTTT.

This chain uses TRBV4-2 with TRBJ2-7; no firm D call. The CDR3 is 14 amino acids. Trimming removed 1 base from V and 5 bases from J, with 12 bases in between. Germline lookup yields CDR1 LGHNA and CDR2 YNFKEQ. The CDR3 reads CASSQAIGSDEQYF. The CDR3 nucleotides read TGTGCCAGCAGCCAAGCTATCGGGTCCGACGAGCAGTACTTC.

The DNA for the CDR3 is TGTGCCTGGACGGAACAGGCCCACGGGAATTCACCCCTCCACTTT. Protein product: CAWTEQAHGNSPLHF. The chain uses TRBV30 and TRBJ1-6; weak D call: TRBD1 (5 bases). The CDR3 loop spans 15 amino acids. Between the trimmed V and J ends, which lost 4 bases and 7 bases, there was a span of 17 bases. Germline V gene data show CDR1 as GTSNPN and CDR2 as SVGIG (reference sequence).

This chain joins TRBV18 and TRBJ2-2; D possibly corresponds to TRBD1 (6 bases). Germline CDR1 KGHSH, CDR2 LQKENI. This CDR3 contains 14 residues. The V end lost 3 bases, the J end lost 4 bases, and 9 bases lay between the germline ends. CDR3 DNA: TGTGCCAGCTCACCGGACAGTTCCACCGGGGAGCTGTTTTTT. Amino acid sequence: CASSPDSSTGELFF.

This clone has just a few counts. The V gene is TRBV2, the J gene TRBJ1-6; D ambiguous. Trimming left V 4 bases short and J 9 bases short, with 13 bases between. CDR3 length: 14 residues. Germline assignment: CDR1 SNHLY and CDR2 FYNNEI. CDR3: CASSGTKAGSPLHF. In DNA, the CDR3 is TGTGCCAGCAGTGGGACCAAAGCGGGTTCACCCCTCCACTTT.

The rearrangement uses TRBV5-1 and TRBJ1-1, with 8 bases aligning to TRBD1. The length of the CDR3 is 17 residues. Germline V gene data show CDR1 as SGHRS and CDR2 as YFSETQ. After removal of 1 base from V and 6 bases from J, the junction contained 14 bases not matched to a gene. The CDR3 nucleotides read TGCGCCAGCAGCTTGCGACCCTGGACAGGGAAGAGCCCTGAAGCTTTCTTT. It yields the protein CASSLRPWTGKSPEAFF.

This chain uses TRBV6-5 with TRBJ2-7; D is possibly TRBD1 or TRBD2 (8 bases each). The germline V gene has CDR1 MNHEY and CDR2 SVGAGI. The V end lost 10 bases, the J end lost 7 bases, and 26 bases lay between the germline ends. The CDR3 runs 15 residues. The CDR3 DNA follows: TGTGCCACCTCGGTAGCGGGACAGGCGATGGGAGAGCAGTACTTC. Translated, it gives CATSVAGQAMGEQYF.

There are many counts of this clone. The CDR3 loop reads CASSTIGRTEAFF. The CDR3 bases are TGTGCCAGCAGCACAATAGGGCGGACTGAAGCTTTCTTT. J is TRBJ1-1 and V is TRBV5-6; no definite D call. Trimming shortened V by 4 bases and J by 5 bases, and 12 bases separated the two germline ends. Germline CDR1 and CDR2: SGHDT and YYEEEE. This CDR3 comprises 13 residues.